This T cell receptor (beta chain) comes out of a study of blood T cell repertoires in COVID-19. Per the original methods: Reference gene primer amplification gave estimated nucleated cell counts. Clones were read by immunoSEQ multiplex PCR, and TCRdb kept only the in-frame ones, dropping some. V, J and clone size derive from that table, while D and trimming were established from the DNA sequence. The sample holds approximately 170,000 clones, about 85% seen once. Per germline, CDR1 SGHTA and CDR2 FQGNSA. The CDR3 sequence is 14 residues long. Trimming left V 5 bases short and J 0 bases short, with 11 bases between.

This chain uses TRBV7-2 with TRBJ2-7; TRBD1 is a possible D gene (7 bases). Material: peripheral blood. The TCR sequence derives from a man aged 55 to 70 who had recovered from COVID-19. This CDR3 is CASSQGGSSYEQYF. The CDR3 DNA reads as TGTGCCAGCAGCCAGGGGGGAAGCTCCTACGAGCAGTACTTC.